The 13 T cell receptor beta chains below come from one sample, sequenced in a study of blood T cell repertoires in COVID-19. Sequenced by immunoSEQ multiplex PCR; TCRdb stores in-frame clones only, minus some. The data hold fewer than 200,000 clones, with approximately 92% observed a single time. Source material: peripheral blood. These receptors all come from a man aged 25 to 40 with COVID-19, enrolled during active disease.

The V call is TRBV28, the J call TRBJ2-7; D is possibly TRBD1 (6 bases). Germline CDR1 and CDR2: MDHEN and SYDVKM. The CDR3 contains 13 residues. Here the CDR3 reads CGTGTGPRYEQYF. The DNA of the CDR3 is TGTGGTACCGGTACAGGGCCCCGCTACGAGCAGTACTTC.

This chain uses TRBV3-1 (or the pseudogene TRBV3-2) with TRBJ2-7; TRBD1 matches 10 bases. Per germline, CDR1 LGHDT and CDR2 YNNKEL (reference sequence). This CDR3 spans 15 amino acids. Trimming at V came to 4 bases and at J to 3 bases, leaving 6 bases not matched to a gene. This CDR3 reads CASSLPGTGVYEQYF. The CDR3, as DNA: TGTGCCAGCAGCCTCCCCGGGACAGGGGTCTACGAGCAGTACTTC.

The V and J genes are TRBV2 and TRBJ1-4; D remains unclear. From germline, CDR1 is SNHLY and CDR2 FYNNEI. There are 13 residues in the CDR3. The V and J ends lost 1 base and 6 bases respectively, with 6 bases between them. The CDR3 DNA reads as TGTGCCAGCAGTGAAGGGGAGTATGAAAAACTGTTTTTT. It specifies CASSEGEYEKLFF.

This clone has just one count. The chain links TRBV19 to TRBJ2-3, with 14 bases lining up with TRBD2. V was clipped by 6 bases and J by 2 bases; unmatched bases: 16. The CDR3 loop spans 20 amino acids. The V gene's germline CDR1 is LNHDA and CDR2 SQIVND (reference sequence). CDR3: CASSVTPGLAGEWDTDTQYF. The CDR3 DNA reads as TGTGCCAGTAGCGTTACCCCGGGACTAGCGGGAGAATGGGACACAGATACGCAGTATTTT. Full variable domain (missing parts from reference TRBV19 and TRBJ2-3): DGGITQSPKYLFRKEGQNVTLSCEQNLNHDAMYWYRQDPGQGLRLIYYSQIVNDFQKGDIAEGYSVSREKKESFPLTVTSAQKNPTAFYLCASSVTPGLAGEWDTDTQYFGPGTRLTVL.

Regarding this clone: Compared with germline, one end of the junction differs, possibly owing to a read error. This chain links TRBV2 with TRBJ1-5, with 9 bases lining up with TRBD1. The CDR3 has 13 residues. CDR1 and CDR2 from the germline V gene are SNHLY and FYNNEI. CDR3 loop: CASRGTGSQPQHF. The CDR3 DNA reads as TGTGCAAGCAGGGGGACAGGGAGTCAGCCCCAGCATTTT. The whole variable domain, remainder taken from reference TRBV2 and TRBJ1-5, is EPEVTQTPSHQVTQMGQEVILRCVPISNHLYFYWYRQILGQKVEFLVSFYNNEISEKSEIFDDQFSVERPDGSNFTLKIRSTKLEDSAMYFCASRGTGSQPQHFGDGTRLSIL.

This sequence joins TRBV2 and TRBJ1-2; tentative D call: TRBD1 (5 bases). The germline CDR1 and CDR2 sequences are SNHLY and FYNNEI. V dropped 1 base and J dropped 0 bases, with 9 bases sitting between them. The CDR3 contains 15 residues. The chain's CDR3 is CASSEEGLPNYGYTF. CDR3 in DNA: TGTGCCAGCAGTGAAGAGGGGCTACCTAACTATGGCTACACCTTC.

This rearrangement joins TRBV18 to TRBJ1-3; D gene unclear. CDR1 and CDR2 (germline): KGHSH, LQKENI. Between the trimmed V and J ends, which lost 3 bases and 0 bases, there was a span of 9 bases. The CDR3 loop spans 15 amino acids. The CDR3 DNA reads as TGTGCCAGCTCACCTAGGCAGGTCTCTGGAAACACCATATATTTT. Amino acid sequence: CASSPRQVSGNTIYF.

The V gene is TRBV18, the J gene TRBJ1-4, with 8 bases identical to TRBD1. This CDR3 contains 17 residues. Trimming took 6 bases from V and 3 from J; bases not matched to a gene: 12. Germline V CDR1 and CDR2: KGHSH, LQKENI. In DNA form, the CDR3 reads TGTGCCAGCTCGACGACAGGGGTCCGTGGTCCTAATGAAAAACTGTTTTTT. Translating it yields CASSTTGVRGPNEKLFF.

This sequence joins TRBV18 and TRBJ2-7, with a tentative D call TRBD2 (5 bases). CDR1 is KGHSH, CDR2 LQKENI, per germline. The length of the CDR3 is 16 residues. V was pared by 3 bases and J by 7 bases, with 22 bases between. The CDR3 DNA sequence: TGTGCCAGCTCACCCTCCCTTAGGGTTCCATCGGGGGAGCAGTACTTC. Translated, it gives CASSPSLRVPSGEQYF. Together with reference TRBV18 and TRBJ2-7, the CDR3 gives the full variable domain: NAGVMQNPRHLVRRRGQEARLRCSPMKGHSHVYWYRQLPEEGLKFMVYLQKENIIDESGMPKERFSAEFPKEGPSILRIQQVVRGDSAAYFCASSPSLRVPSGEQYFGPGTRLTVT.

The rearrangement joins TRBV7-8 to TRBJ2-2; no clear D. This CDR3 is 14 amino acids long. Germline values: CDR1 SGHVS, CDR2 FQNEAQ. V gave up 4 bases and J gave up 6 bases, with 12 bases separating them. CDR3 sequence (DNA): TGTGCCAGCAGCTCCAGCGCAAATTCCGGGGAGCTGTTTTTT. Amino acid sequence: CASSSSANSGELFF. The variable domain in full, completed from reference TRBV7-8 and TRBJ2-2, reads GAGVSQSPRYKVAKRGQDVALRCDPISGHVSLFWYQQALGQGPEFLTYFQNEAQLDKSGLPSDRFFAERPEGSVSTLKIQRTQQEDSAVYLCASSSSANSGELFFGEGSRLTVL.

The genes are TRBV2 and TRBJ2-7; 7 bases agree with TRBD1. CDR1 and CDR2 (germline): SNHLY, FYNNEI. The CDR3 covers 16 residues. After removal of 3 bases from V and 1 base from J, the junction contained 9 bases not matched to a gene. CDR3 amino acids: CASSEKQGPISYEQYF. The CDR3, as DNA: TGTGCCAGCAGTGAGAAACAGGGGCCGATATCCTACGAGCAGTACTTC.

The chain carries TRBV9 and TRBJ2-7, with 12 bases lining up with TRBD2. Germline trimming cut 4 bases from V and 5 bases from J; bases unmatched to any gene: 10. The CDR3 length is 16 residues. Germline lookup yields CDR1 SGDLS and CDR2 YYNGEE. The CDR3 DNA follows: TGTGCCAGCAGCCCTAGACTAGCGGGAGCCTCAAACGAGCAGTACTTC. Translating it yields CASSPRLAGASNEQYF.

The rearrangement uses TRBV7-3 and TRBJ2-1; 12 bases map to TRBD2. The germline CDR1 and CDR2 sequences are SGHTA and FQGTGA. The CDR3 runs to 15 residues. J gave up 6 bases and V 3 bases, and 3 bases lay outside the gene matches. The CDR3 here is CASSFLAGGRNEQFF. The CDR3 DNA follows: TGTGCCAGCAGCTTCCTAGCGGGAGGGCGCAATGAGCAGTTCTTC.